This T cell receptor beta chain comes out of a study of CD8 T cells in Susac syndrome (dated by TCRdb to the late 2010s). Turning to the overall study: Repertoire sequencing was used to test whether CD8+ T cell activation and differentiation in Susac syndrome was antigen driven. The clonality of the CD8+ T cell repertoire was compared across over 9 healthy donors, roughly 14 Susac syndrome patients and 15 multiple sclerosis patients. Overall study outcomes, separate from this receptor: The study acknowledged that relatively few individuals were included in the TCR sequencing and HLA analysis.

To note about this clonotype: The specificity of this receptor is unknown. Base qualities are missing; no much larger clone stands one base away.

Spanning cysteine to phenylalanine, the CDR3 consists of 17 amino acids. Only the CDR3 portion is preserved as DNA: 51 bases, with reading frame beginning at the first base. CDR1 is given as SGHRS and CDR2 as YFSETQ, both from the germline V gene. Germline trimming: 0 bases from V, 2 bases from J; junction bases outside gene matches: 9. Peripheral blood CD8+ and CD4+ T cells from healthy donors, Susac syndrome patients and multiple sclerosis patients were profiled by high-throughput TCR beta sequencing. The multiple sclerosis controls were treatment-naive patients whose relapsing-remitting disease, either stable or active, fulfilled the revised McDonald criteria. Bulk CD8+ and CD4+ T cells were purified by magnetic negative isolation, whereas CD8+ TEMRA cells were enriched by FACS. Blood was collected in EDTA tubes and processed within 24 hours, with PBMCs isolated through density gradient centrifugation. PBMCs destined for TCR sequencing were cryopreserved in liquid nitrogen and later thawed in a 37 °C water bath. The sorted or isolated CD4+, CD8+ and CD8+ TEMRA cells had a purity of 90% or higher.

RNA was extracted using the RNeasy kit, and about 0.45 to 1 microgram was reverse transcribed with random hexamers. The immunoSEQ multiplex PCR assay, covering 54 Vbeta and 13 Jbeta segments, was used to amplify TCR beta CDR3 regions. Bias from PCR amplification was corrected by using a synthetic template baseline for primer optimization and for computational correction. The published analysis was carried out like this. Reads were annotated to V, D and J genes per IMGT and analyzed with immunoSEQ Analyzer, keeping only productive sequences. Clonality was computed as one minus Shannon entropy normalized by log2 of the number of productive unique sequences. For each patient and control, public and private clones were evaluated within the 100 most prevalent clones. Clones were defined as Susac-specific if absent from the healthy and MS cohorts, from roughly 1,100 published viral clones and from other ImmuneACCESS disease sequences. TCRdb passed the public sequencing reads through fastp at Q25 and MiXCR, retaining productive beta sequences. Each CDR3 protein appears once, grouped with its most common genes and DNA. TCRdb's processing, not the study's, gives the V and J calls here. This sample gives about 430,000 distinct CDR3 sequences in total; approximately 85% of them show up just once. 0.12% of the sample belongs to the ten largest clones.

The rearrangement combines TRBV5-1 with TRBJ2-3; TRBD2 lines up with 7 middle nucleotides. The specimen sequenced was CD8+ T cells from PBMCs. The clonotype was recovered from a human donor with multiple sclerosis. The sequenced DNA is TGCGCCAGCAGCTTGGGGACCGGGACTACTCACACAGATACGCAGTATTTT. This translates into CASSLGTGTTHTDTQYF. The reference TRBV5-1 and TRBJ2-3 proteins fill in what lies around the CDR3, so the full variable domain reads KAGVTQTPRYLIKTRGQQVTLSCSPISGHRSVSWYQQTPGQGLQFLFEYFSETQRNKGNFPGRFSGRQFSNSRSEMNVSTLELGDSALYLCASSLGTGTTHTDTQYFGPGTRLTVL.